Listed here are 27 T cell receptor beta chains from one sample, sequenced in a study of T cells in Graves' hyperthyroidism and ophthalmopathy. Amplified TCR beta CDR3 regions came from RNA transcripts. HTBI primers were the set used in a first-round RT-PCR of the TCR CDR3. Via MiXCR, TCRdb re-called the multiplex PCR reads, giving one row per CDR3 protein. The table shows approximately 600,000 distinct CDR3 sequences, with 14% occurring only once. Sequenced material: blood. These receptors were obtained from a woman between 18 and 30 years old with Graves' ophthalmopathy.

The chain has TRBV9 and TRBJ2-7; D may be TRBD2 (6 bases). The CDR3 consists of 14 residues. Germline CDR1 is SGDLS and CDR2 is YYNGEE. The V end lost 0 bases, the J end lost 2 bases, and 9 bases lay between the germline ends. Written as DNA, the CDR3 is TGTGCCAGCAGCGTAGGGGACTTCGCCTACGAGCAGTACTTC. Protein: CASSVGDFAYEQYF.

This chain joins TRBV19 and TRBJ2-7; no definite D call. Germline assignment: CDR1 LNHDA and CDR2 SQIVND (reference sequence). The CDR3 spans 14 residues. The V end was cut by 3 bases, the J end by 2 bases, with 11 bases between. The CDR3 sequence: CASSISRTTYEQYF. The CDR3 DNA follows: TGTGCCAGTAGTATTTCCCGTACGACCTACGAGCAGTACTTC.

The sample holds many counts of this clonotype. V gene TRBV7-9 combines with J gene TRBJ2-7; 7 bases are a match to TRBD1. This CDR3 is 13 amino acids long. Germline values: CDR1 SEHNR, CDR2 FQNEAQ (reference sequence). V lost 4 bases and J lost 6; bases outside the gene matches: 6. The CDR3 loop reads CASSSPGQLEQYF. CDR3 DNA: TGTGCCAGCAGCTCGCCGGGACAGCTCGAGCAGTACTTC.

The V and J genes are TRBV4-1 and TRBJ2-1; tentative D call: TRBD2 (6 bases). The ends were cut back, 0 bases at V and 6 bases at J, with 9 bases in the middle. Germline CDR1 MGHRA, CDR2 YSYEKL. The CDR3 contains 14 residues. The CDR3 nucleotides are TGCGCCAGCAGCCAAGAAGGTAGCGGCAATGAGCAGTTCTTC. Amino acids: CASSQEGSGNEQFF.

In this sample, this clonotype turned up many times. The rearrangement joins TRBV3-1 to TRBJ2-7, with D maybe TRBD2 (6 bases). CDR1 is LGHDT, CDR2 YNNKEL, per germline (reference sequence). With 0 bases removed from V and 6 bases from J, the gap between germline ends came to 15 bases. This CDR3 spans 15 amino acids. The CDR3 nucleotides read TGTGCCAGCAGCCAAGATAGGAGGGCCCCCGGCGAGCAGTACTTC. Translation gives CASSQDRRAPGEQYF.

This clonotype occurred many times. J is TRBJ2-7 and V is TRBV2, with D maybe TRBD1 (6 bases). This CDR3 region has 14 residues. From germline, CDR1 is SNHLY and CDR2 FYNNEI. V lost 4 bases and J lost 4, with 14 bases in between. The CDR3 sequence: CASSGTADHYEQYF. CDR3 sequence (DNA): TGTGCCAGCAGTGGGACAGCCGATCATTACGAGCAGTACTTC.

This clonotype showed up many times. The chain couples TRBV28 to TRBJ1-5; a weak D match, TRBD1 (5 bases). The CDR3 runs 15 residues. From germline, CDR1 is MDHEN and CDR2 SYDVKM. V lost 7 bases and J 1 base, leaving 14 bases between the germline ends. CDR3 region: CASTGDFGSNQPQHF. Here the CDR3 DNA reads TGTGCCAGCACGGGGGACTTTGGAAGCAATCAGCCCCAGCATTTT.

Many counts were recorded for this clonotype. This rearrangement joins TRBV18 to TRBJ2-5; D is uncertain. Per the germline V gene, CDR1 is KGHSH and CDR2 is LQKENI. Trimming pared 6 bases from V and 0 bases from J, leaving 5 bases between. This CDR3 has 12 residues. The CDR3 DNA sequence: TGTGCCAGCTCCAGGTACCAAGAGACCCAGTACTTC. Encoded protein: CASSRYQETQYF. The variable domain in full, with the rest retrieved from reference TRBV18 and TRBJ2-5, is NAGVMQNPRHLVRRRGQEARLRCSPMKGHSHVYWYRQLPEEGLKFMVYLQKENIIDESGMPKERFSAEFPKEGPSILRIQQVVRGDSAAYFCASSRYQETQYFGPGTRLLVL.

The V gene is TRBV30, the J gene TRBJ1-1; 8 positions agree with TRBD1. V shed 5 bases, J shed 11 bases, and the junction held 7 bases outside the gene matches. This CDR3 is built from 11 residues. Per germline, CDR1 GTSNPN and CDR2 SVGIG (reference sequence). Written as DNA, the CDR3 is TGTGCCTGGGGCAGGGGGCGTTTTGCTTTCTTT. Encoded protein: CAWGRGRFAFF.

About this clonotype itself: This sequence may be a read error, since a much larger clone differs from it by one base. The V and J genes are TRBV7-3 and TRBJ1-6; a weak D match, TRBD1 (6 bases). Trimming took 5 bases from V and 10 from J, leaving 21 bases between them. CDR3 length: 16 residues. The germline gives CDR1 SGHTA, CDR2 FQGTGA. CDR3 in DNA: TGTGCCAGCAGCGTCACAGGGATTGGGTTAGGGTCACCCCTCCACTTT. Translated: CASSVTGIGLGSPLHF.

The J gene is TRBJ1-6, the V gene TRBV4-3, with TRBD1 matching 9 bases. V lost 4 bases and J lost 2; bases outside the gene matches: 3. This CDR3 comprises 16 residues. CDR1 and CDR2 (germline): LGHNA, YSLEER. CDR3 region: CASSLDRGTYNSPLHF. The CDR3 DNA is TGCGCCAGCAGCCTGGACAGGGGTACCTATAATTCACCCCTCCACTTT.

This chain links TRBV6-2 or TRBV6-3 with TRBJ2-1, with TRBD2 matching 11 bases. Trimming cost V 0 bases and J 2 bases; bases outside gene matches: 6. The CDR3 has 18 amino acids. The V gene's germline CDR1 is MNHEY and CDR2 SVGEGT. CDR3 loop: CASSYSMTSGAAYNEQFF. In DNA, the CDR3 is TGTGCCAGCAGTTACTCGATGACTAGCGGGGCGGCCTACAATGAGCAGTTCTTC.

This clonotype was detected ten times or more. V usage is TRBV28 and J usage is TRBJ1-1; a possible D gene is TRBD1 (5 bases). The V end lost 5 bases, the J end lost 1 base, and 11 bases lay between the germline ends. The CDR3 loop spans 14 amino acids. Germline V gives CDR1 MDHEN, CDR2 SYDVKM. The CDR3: CASSAGTWNTEAFF. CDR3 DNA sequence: TGTGCCAGCAGTGCCGGGACTTGGAACACTGAAGCTTTCTTT.

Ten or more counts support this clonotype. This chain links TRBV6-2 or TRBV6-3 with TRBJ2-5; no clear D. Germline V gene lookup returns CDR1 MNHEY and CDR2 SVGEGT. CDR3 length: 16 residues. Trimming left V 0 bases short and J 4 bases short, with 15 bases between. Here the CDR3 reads CASSYSSPLLGETQYF. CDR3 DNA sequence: TGTGCCAGCAGTTACTCTTCTCCTCTATTGGGAGAGACCCAGTACTTC.

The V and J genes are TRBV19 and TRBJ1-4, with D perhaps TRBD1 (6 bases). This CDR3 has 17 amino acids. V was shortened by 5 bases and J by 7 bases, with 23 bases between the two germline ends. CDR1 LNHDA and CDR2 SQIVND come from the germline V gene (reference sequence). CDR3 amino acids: CASSQEQGPAGGEKLFF. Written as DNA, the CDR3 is TGTGCCAGTAGTCAAGAACAGGGCCCGGCCGGCGGTGAAAAACTGTTTTTT.

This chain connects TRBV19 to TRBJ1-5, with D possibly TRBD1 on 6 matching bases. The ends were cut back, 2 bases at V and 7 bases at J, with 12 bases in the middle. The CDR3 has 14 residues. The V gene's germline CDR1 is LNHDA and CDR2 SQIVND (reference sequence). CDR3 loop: CASSITGSGQPQHF. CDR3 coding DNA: TGTGCCAGTAGTATAACAGGGAGCGGGCAGCCCCAGCATTTT.

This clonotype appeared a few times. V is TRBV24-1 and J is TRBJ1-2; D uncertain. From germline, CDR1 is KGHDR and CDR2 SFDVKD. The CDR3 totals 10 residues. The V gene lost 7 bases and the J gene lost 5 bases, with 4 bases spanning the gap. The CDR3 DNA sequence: TGTGCCACCAGAGGGTATGGCTACACCTTC. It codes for CATRGYGYTF.

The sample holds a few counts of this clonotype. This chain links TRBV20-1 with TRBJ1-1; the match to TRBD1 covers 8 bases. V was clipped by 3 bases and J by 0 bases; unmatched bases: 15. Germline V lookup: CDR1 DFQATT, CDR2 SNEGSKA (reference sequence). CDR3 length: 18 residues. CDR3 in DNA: TGCAGTGCTAGGTCCCGGGACAGGCTACGGAACTTGAACACTGAAGCTTTCTTT. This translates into CSARSRDRLRNLNTEAFF.

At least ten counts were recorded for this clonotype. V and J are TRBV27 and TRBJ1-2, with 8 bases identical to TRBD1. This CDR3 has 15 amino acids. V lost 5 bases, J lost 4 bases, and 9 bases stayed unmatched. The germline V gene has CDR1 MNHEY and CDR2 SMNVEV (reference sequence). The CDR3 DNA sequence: TGTGCCAGCAGTACCCTGACAGGGGAAGGCTATGGCTACACCTTC. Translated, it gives CASSTLTGEGYGYTF.

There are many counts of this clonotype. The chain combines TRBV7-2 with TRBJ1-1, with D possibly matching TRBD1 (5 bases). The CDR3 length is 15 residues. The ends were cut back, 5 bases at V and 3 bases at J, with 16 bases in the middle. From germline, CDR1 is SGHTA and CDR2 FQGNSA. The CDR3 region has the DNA TGTGCCAGCAGCCGAAGCTTCGGGGGGGACACTGAAGCTTTCTTT. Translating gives CASSRSFGGDTEAFF.

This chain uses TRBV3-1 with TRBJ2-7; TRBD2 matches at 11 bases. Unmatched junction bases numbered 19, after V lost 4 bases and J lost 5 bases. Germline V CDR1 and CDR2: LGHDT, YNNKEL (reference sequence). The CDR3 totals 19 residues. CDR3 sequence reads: CASSRDPILGTSGSDEQYF. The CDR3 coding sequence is TGTGCCAGCAGCCGTGACCCCATTTTAGGGACTAGCGGTTCGGACGAGCAGTACTTC.

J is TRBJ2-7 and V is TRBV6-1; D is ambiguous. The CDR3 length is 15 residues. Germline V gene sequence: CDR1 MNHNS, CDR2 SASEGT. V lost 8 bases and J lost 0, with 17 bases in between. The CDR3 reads CASRPSALSSYEQYF. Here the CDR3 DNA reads TGTGCCAGCCGGCCCTCGGCGCTGAGCTCCTACGAGCAGTACTTC.

CDR3 loop: CSAETLTSGGTYEQYF. In DNA, the CDR3 is TGCAGCGCCGAGACCCTGACTAGCGGGGGGACCTACGAGCAGTACTTC. The rearrangement uses TRBV29-1 and TRBJ2-7; TRBD2 aligns across 13 bases. There are 16 residues in the CDR3. Germline values: CDR1 SQVTM, CDR2 ANQGSEA. The V and J ends lost 7 bases and 2 bases, in that order; junction bases with no gene match: 11.

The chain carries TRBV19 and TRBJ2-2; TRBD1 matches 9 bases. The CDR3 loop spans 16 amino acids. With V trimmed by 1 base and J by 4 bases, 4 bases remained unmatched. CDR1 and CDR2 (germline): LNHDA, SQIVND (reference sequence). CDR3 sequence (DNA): TGTGCCAGTAGTATAGGGGACAGGGTACGCACCGGGGAGCTGTTTTTT. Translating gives CASSIGDRVRTGELFF.

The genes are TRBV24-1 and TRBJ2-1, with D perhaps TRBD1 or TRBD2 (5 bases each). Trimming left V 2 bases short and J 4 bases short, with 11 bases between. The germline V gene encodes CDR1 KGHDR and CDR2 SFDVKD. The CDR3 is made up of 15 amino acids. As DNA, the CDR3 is TGTGCCACCAGTGATTCCGGGACCCTATACAATGAGCAGTTCTTC. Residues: CATSDSGTLYNEQFF.

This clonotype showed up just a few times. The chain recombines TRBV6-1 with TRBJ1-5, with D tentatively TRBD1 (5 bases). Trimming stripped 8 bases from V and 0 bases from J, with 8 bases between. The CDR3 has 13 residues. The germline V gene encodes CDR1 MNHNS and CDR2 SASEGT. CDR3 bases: TGTGCCAGCGAGGGGTATAGCAATCAGCCCCAGCATTTT. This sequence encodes CASEGYSNQPQHF.

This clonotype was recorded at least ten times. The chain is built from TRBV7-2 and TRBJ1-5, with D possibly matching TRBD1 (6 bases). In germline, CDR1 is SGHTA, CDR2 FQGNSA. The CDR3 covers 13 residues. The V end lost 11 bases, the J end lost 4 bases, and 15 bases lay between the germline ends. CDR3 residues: CAGPYRDNQPQHF. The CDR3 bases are TGTGCCGGACCCTACAGGGATAATCAGCCCCAGCATTTT.